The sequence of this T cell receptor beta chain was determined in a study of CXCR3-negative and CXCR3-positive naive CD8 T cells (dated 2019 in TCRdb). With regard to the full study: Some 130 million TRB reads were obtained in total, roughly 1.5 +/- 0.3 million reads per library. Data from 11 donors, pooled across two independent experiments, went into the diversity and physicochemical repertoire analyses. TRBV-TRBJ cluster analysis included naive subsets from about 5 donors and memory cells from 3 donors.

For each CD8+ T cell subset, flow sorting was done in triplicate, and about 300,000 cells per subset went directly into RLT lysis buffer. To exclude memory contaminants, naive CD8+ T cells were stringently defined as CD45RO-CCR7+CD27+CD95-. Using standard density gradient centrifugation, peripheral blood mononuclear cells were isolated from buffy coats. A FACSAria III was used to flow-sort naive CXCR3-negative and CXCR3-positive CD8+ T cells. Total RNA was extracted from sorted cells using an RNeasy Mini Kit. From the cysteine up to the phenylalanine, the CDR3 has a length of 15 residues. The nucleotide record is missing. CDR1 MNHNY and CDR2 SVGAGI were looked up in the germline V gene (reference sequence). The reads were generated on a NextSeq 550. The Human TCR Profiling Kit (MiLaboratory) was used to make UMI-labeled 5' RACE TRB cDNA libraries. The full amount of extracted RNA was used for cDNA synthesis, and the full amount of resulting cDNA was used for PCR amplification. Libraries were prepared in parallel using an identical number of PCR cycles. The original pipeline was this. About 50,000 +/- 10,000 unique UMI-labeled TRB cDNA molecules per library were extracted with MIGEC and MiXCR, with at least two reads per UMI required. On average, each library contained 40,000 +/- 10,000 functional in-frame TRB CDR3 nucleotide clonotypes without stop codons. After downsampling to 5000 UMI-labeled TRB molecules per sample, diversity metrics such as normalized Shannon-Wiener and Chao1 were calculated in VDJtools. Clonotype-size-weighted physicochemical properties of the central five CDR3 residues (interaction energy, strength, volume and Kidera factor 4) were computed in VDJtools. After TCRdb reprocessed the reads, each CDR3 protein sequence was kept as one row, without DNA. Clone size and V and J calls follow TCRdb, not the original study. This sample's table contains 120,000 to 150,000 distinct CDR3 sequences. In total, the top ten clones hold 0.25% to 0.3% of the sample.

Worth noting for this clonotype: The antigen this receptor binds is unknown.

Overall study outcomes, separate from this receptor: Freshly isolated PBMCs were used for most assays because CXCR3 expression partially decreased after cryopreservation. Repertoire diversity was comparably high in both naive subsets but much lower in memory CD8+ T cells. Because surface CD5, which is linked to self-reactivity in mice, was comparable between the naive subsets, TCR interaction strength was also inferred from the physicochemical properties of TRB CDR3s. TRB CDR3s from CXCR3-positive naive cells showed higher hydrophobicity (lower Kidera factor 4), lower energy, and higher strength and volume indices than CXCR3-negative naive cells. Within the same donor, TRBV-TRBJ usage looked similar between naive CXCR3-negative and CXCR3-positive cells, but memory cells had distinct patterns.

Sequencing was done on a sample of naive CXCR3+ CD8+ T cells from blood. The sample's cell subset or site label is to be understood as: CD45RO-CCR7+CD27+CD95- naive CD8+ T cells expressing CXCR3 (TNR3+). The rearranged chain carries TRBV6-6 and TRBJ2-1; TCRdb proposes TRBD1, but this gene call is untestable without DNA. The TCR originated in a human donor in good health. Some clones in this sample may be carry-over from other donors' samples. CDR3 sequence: CASSYRGPSYNEQFF.